The 19 T cell receptor beta chains given below trace back to one sample, sequenced in a study of cytomegalovirus exposure and HLA in healthy donors. Primers for the PCR totalled 60 Vbeta and 13 Jbeta. Assay used: immunoSEQ multiplex PCR; TCRdb lists only in-frame clones, some missing. The repertoire has about 160,000 clones, roughly two thirds of them found once; the top ten carry approximately 3%. Sequenced sample: PBMCs. These receptors were obtained from a woman younger than 45 in good health and CMV-seronegative.

The chain employs TRBV27 and TRBJ1-1; 11 positions agree with TRBD1. The CDR3 extends over 14 amino acids. The germline V gene has CDR1 MNHEY and CDR2 SMNVEV (reference sequence). With 7 bases clipped from V and 6 bases from J, the junction kept 7 bases outside the gene matches. CDR3 coding DNA: TGTGCCAGCAACAAGGACAGGGGGCTCTCTGAAGCTTTCTTT. It encodes CASNKDRGLSEAFF.

V is TRBV9 and J is TRBJ1-5; no firm D call. V lost 4 bases and J 6 bases, leaving 14 bases between the germline ends. In germline, CDR1 is SGDLS, CDR2 YYNGEE. CDR3 length: 14 residues. CDR3 bases: TGTGCCAGCAGCCCCGGGTCGGGGATTCAGCCCCAGCATTTT. Protein: CASSPGSGIQPQHF.

The chain links TRBV27 to TRBJ2-7; TRBD2 is a possible D gene (5 bases). With 4 bases removed from V and 4 bases from J, the gap between germline ends came to 14 bases. The CDR3 is made up of 14 amino acids. The germline V gene has CDR1 MNHEY and CDR2 SMNVEV (reference sequence). CDR3 coding DNA: TGTGCCAGCAGTTCTGGCAGGACTGTATACGAGCAGTACTTC. Residues: CASSSGRTVYEQYF.

V usage is TRBV27 and J usage is TRBJ2-2, with 7 nucleotides matching TRBD2. With 3 bases clipped from V and 9 bases from J, the junction kept 10 bases outside the gene matches. The germline V gene encodes CDR1 MNHEY and CDR2 SMNVEV (reference sequence). This CDR3 has 15 residues. CDR3 nucleotides: TGTGCCAGCAGTTTTTTCGGTCCGAGCGGGAGGGAGCTGTTTTTT. Encoded protein: CASSFFGPSGRELFF.

V gene TRBV4-3 combines with J gene TRBJ1-6; D is perhaps TRBD1 (5 bases). Per germline, CDR1 LGHNA and CDR2 YSLEER. The CDR3 is 15 amino acids. Trimming removed 0 bases from V and 9 bases from J, with 12 bases in between. The CDR3 loop is CASSQDSAGFSPLHF. CDR3 DNA sequence: TGCGCCAGCAGCCAAGATTCGGCAGGGTTTTCACCCCTCCACTTT.

As concerns this clone: Different DNA sequences within this sample yield the same CDR3. This chain connects TRBV27 to TRBJ2-7; 8 positions match TRBD1. V lost 5 bases and J lost 4; bases outside the gene matches: 4. This CDR3 has 13 residues. Per the germline V gene, CDR1 is MNHEY and CDR2 is SMNVEV (reference sequence). The CDR3 region is CASSHGQGYEQYF. The CDR3 coding sequence is TGTGCCAGCAGTCACGGACAGGGATACGAGCAGTACTTC.

The sample holds a few counts of this clone. This chain uses TRBV12-5 with TRBJ2-7, with 10 bases lining up with TRBD2. The CDR3 has 15 residues. CDR1 and CDR2 from the germline V gene are LGHNT and FRNRAP. The V and J ends lost 2 bases and 4 bases, in that order; junction bases with no gene match: 5. DNA of the CDR3: TGTGCTAGTGGTTTGCGGCTAGCGGGGGTTTACGAGCAGTACTTC. This codes for CASGLRLAGVYEQYF.

CDR3 DNA: TGTGCCAGCAGCCCCAGGGATAGCGGGAGAAGAGAGGAGCAGTTCTTC. Amino acids: CASSPRDSGRREEQFF. The chain carries TRBV7-3 and TRBJ2-1, with 9 bases identical to TRBD2. Trimming removed 5 bases from V and 10 bases from J; junction bases left unmatched: 15. This CDR3 has 16 residues. CDR1 and CDR2 (germline): SGHTA, FQGTGA.

V and J are TRBV5-1 and TRBJ2-5; no firm D call. The CDR3 has 14 residues. Trimming left V 4 bases short and J 5 bases short, with 15 bases between. CDR1 SGHRS and CDR2 YFSETQ come from the germline V gene. The CDR3 reads CASSRDSAGETQYF. In DNA, the CDR3 is TGCGCCAGCAGCCGAGACTCCGCCGGCGAGACCCAGTACTTC.

The chain uses TRBV7-9 and TRBJ2-7, with D possibly TRBD1 on 6 matching bases. The CDR3 is 15 residues long. Germline V gene sequence: CDR1 SEHNR, CDR2 FQNEAQ (reference sequence). The V end was cut by 4 bases, the J end by 3 bases, with 16 bases between. As DNA, the CDR3 is TGTGCCAGCAGCTACCCAACAGGGAAGGGCTACGAGCAGTACTTC. This sequence encodes CASSYPTGKGYEQYF.

The chain recombines TRBV19 with TRBJ1-1; D gene unclear. V dropped 1 base and J dropped 5 bases, with 11 bases sitting between them. The CDR3 is 14 amino acids. The germline V gene encodes CDR1 LNHDA and CDR2 SQIVND (reference sequence). DNA for the CDR3: TGTGCCAGTAGTATAGTTCCTCCGGGGACTGAAGCTTTCTTT. Amino acids: CASSIVPPGTEAFF.

This clone is categorized as medium-sized (0.01 to 0.1%). Other DNA sequences from this sample encode an identical CDR3 as well. This chain uses TRBV5-1 with TRBJ2-1; possibly TRBD2 for D (6 bases). Looked up from germline, CDR1 is SGHRS and CDR2 is YFSETQ. Between the trimmed V and J ends, which lost 5 bases and 2 bases, there was a span of 11 bases. This CDR3 has 14 amino acids. The CDR3: CASSFSGAYNEQFF. Written as DNA, the CDR3 is TGCGCCAGCAGTTTTTCGGGAGCCTACAATGAGCAGTTCTTC.

The rearrangement uses TRBV19 and TRBJ2-5; 7 nucleotides align to TRBD1. Unmatched junction bases numbered 5, after V lost 5 bases and J lost 5 bases. The CDR3 loop spans 13 amino acids. Germline V lookup: CDR1 LNHDA, CDR2 SQIVND (reference sequence). The CDR3 protein is CASSLQGLETQYF. DNA for the CDR3: TGTGCCAGTAGTTTACAGGGGCTGGAGACCCAGTACTTC.

The J gene is TRBJ2-4, the V gene TRBV27; D is possibly TRBD1 (6 bases). Looked up from germline, CDR1 is MNHEY and CDR2 is SMNVEV (reference sequence). CDR3 size: 18 residues. With 6 bases removed from V and 5 bases from J, the gap between germline ends came to 26 bases. The CDR3 region is CASSLRRTASTAENIQYF. The DNA for the CDR3 is TGTGCCAGCAGCCTAAGGAGGACAGCTTCTACCGCGGAAAACATTCAGTACTTC.

CDR3 residues: CASNLIGYPSSYNEQFF. The CDR3 DNA is TGTGCCAGTAACTTAATCGGGTATCCGAGCTCCTACAATGAGCAGTTCTTC. V gene TRBV19 combines with J gene TRBJ2-1; the D is unclear. V was clipped by 7 bases and J by 0 bases, with 19 bases between them. There are 17 residues in the CDR3. Per germline, CDR1 LNHDA and CDR2 SQIVND (reference sequence).

The CDR3 loop is CASSLGSVFYNEQFF. CDR3 coding DNA: TGCGCCAGCAGCTTGGGTTCGGTATTCTACAATGAGCAGTTCTTC. V and J are TRBV5-1 and TRBJ2-1; no clear D gene. Germline CDR1 reads SGHRS; CDR2 reads YFSETQ. The CDR3 is 15 residues long. V was clipped by 0 bases and J by 3 bases, with 10 bases between them.

This clone was observed a handful of times. The V call is TRBV7-3, the J call TRBJ1-1, with D perhaps TRBD1 (6 bases). The germline gives CDR1 SGHTA, CDR2 FQGTGA. This CDR3 has 14 amino acids. The V end lost 5 bases, the J end lost 6 bases, and 16 bases lay between the germline ends. CDR3 sequence (DNA): TGTGCCAGCAGCCCCACAGGGTTGAGCCCTGAAGCTTTCTTT. Its translation is CASSPTGLSPEAFF.

This clone was recorded once. The rearrangement links TRBV5-6 to TRBJ1-6, with D unclear. V gave up 1 base and J gave up 4 bases, with 6 bases separating them. Germline V gene lookup returns CDR1 SGHDT and CDR2 YYEEEE. The CDR3 runs 14 residues. The CDR3 DNA reads as TGTGCCAGCAGCTTGAGGGAGTATAATTCACCCCTCCACTTT. Encoded protein: CASSLREYNSPLHF.

The rearrangement uses TRBV4-2 and TRBJ2-1; D is possibly TRBD2 (5 bases). The CDR3 is 14 residues long. The germline CDR1 and CDR2 sequences are LGHNA and YNFKEQ. The V and J ends lost 2 bases and 6 bases respectively, with 11 bases between them. The CDR3 is CASSQTGMGNEQFF. In nucleotides, the CDR3 is TGTGCCAGCAGCCAAACGGGGATGGGCAATGAGCAGTTCTTC.